This passage covers 21 T cell receptor beta chains from one sample sequenced in a study of blood T cell repertoires in COVID-19. Produced via immunoSEQ multiplex PCR; TCRdb's table is partial and in-frame only. Altogether some 200,000 clones are present, around 80% being singletons, with the ten largest covering around 15%. Sequencing input: peripheral blood. The receptors originated from a man aged 25 to 40 with active or convalescent COVID-19.

The chain uses TRBV5-4 and TRBJ1-2; the match to TRBD1 covers 10 bases. The CDR3 totals 14 residues. The germline gives CDR1 SGHNT, CDR2 YYREEE (reference sequence). V trimming: 2 bases; J trimming: 5 bases; junction bases outside the gene matches: 3. CDR3 bases: TGTGCCAGCAGCTTTGGGACAGGGGAATATGGCTACACCTTC. Translation gives CASSFGTGEYGYTF.

The DNA of the CDR3 is TGTGCCAGCAGGACCCAGGGGCTGAGATCACCCCTCCACTTT. This gives the protein CASRTQGLRSPLHF. The rearrangement joins TRBV2 to TRBJ1-6; tentative D call: TRBD1 (6 bases). Germline V lookup: CDR1 SNHLY, CDR2 FYNNEI. V was clipped by 6 bases and J by 10 bases, with 16 bases between them. The CDR3 sequence is 14 residues long.

This rearrangement joins TRBV6-6 to TRBJ2-5, with 9 bases that match TRBD1. This CDR3 is 16 amino acids long. Germline V lookup: CDR1 MNHNY, CDR2 SVGAGI (reference sequence). V dropped 6 bases and J dropped 5; count of bases not matched to a gene: 13. The CDR3 spells CASSEGQGPRTETQYF. CDR3 DNA sequence: TGTGCCAGCAGCGAGGGACAGGGCCCCCGGACGGAGACCCAGTACTTC.

The table lists this clone with a few counts. The chain combines TRBV5-4 with TRBJ2-1; 10 bases fit TRBD1. After removal of 5 bases from V and 8 bases from J, the junction contained 7 bases not matched to a gene. Germline CDR1 SGHNT, CDR2 YYREEE (reference sequence). This CDR3 is 14 amino acids long. The CDR3 sequence is CASSPTGGRDEQFF. The CDR3 region has the DNA TGTGCCAGCAGTCCGACAGGGGGCCGGGATGAGCAGTTCTTC.

The chain links TRBV23-1 to TRBJ2-2, with a weak D call TRBD1 (5 bases). TRBV23-1 is an open reading frame, and its role is uncertain. This CDR3 is built from 17 residues. The V end lost 2 bases, the J end lost 5 bases, and 18 bases lay between the germline ends. CDR3 in amino acids: CASSQGKKGRETGELFF. DNA for the CDR3: TGCGCCAGCAGTCAAGGTAAGAAGGGGCGTGAAACCGGGGAGCTGTTTTTT.

The chain combines TRBV28 with TRBJ1-5; D call uncertain. The CDR3 is 15 amino acids. V gave up 6 bases and J gave up 2 bases, with 14 bases separating them. The germline V gene has CDR1 MDHEN and CDR2 SYDVKM. The CDR3 coding sequence is TGTGCCAGCAGCCCGTTCGGTTTGGGCAATCAGCCCCAGCATTTT. Translated: CASSPFGLGNQPQHF.

The chain links TRBV19 to TRBJ1-1; the D is unclear. The V gene's germline CDR1 is LNHDA and CDR2 SQIVND (reference sequence). Trimming left V 1 base short and J 4 bases short, with 4 bases between. The CDR3 consists of 12 residues. The CDR3 loop reads CASSIAGTEAFF. In DNA form, the CDR3 reads TGTGCCAGTAGTATAGCCGGCACTGAAGCTTTCTTT. Filled out from reference TRBV19 and TRBJ1-1, the complete variable domain reads DGGITQSPKYLFRKEGQNVTLSCEQNLNHDAMYWYRQDPGQGLRLIYYSQIVNDFQKGDIAEGYSVSREKKESFPLTVTSAQKNPTAFYLCASSIAGTEAFFGQGTRLTVV.

A few counts support this clone. The chain employs TRBV7-9 and TRBJ1-6; D gene uncertain. Trimming pared 2 bases from V and 10 bases from J, leaving 12 bases between. The CDR3 is 14 residues long. Germline CDR1 and CDR2: SEHNR and FQNEAQ (reference sequence). In DNA, the CDR3 is TGTGCCAGCAGCTTACGTCCAGAGGAGTCACCCCTCCACTTT. Its protein product is CASSLRPEESPLHF.

This clone has just one count. V usage is TRBV24-1 and J usage is TRBJ1-1; 9 bases line up with TRBD1. The CDR3 totals 13 residues. V was clipped by 3 bases and J by 12 bases; unmatched bases: 7. Germline CDR1 KGHDR, CDR2 SFDVKD. CDR3 protein: CATSDPDGTGTFF. CDR3 bases: TGTGCCACCAGTGATCCCGACGGGACAGGGACTTTCTTT.

V is TRBV6-2 or TRBV6-3 and J is TRBJ2-3; 15 nucleotides align to TRBD2. J gave up 4 bases and V 5 bases, and 16 bases lay outside the gene matches. The CDR3 runs to 20 residues. Per the germline V gene, CDR1 is MNHEY and CDR2 is SVGEGT. CDR3 coding DNA: TGTGCCAGCAGTACCTTGGGACTAGCGGGGGGCCCCGGTTACCCAGATACGCAGTATTTT. Translating it yields CASSTLGLAGGPGYPDTQYF.

This chain links TRBV24-1 with TRBJ2-2; the match to TRBD2 covers 10 bases. The CDR3 is 15 amino acids. Germline CDR1 and CDR2: KGHDR and SFDVKD. J gave up 6 bases and V 1 base, and 1 base lay outside the gene matches. The CDR3 nucleotides are TGTGCCACCAGTGATTTAGCGGGAGGGCCCGGGGAGCTGTTTTTT. As protein: CATSDLAGGPGELFF.

The CDR3: CASSSTDRVKLFF. Written as DNA, the CDR3 is TGTGCCAGCAGTAGCACTGACAGGGTCAAACTGTTTTTT. This chain uses TRBV11-3 with TRBJ1-4; TRBD1 agrees at 7 bases. There are 13 residues in the CDR3. V lost 6 bases to trimming and J lost 11 bases; unmatched junction nucleotides: 9. The germline gives CDR1 SGHNT, CDR2 YENEEA.

This rearrangement joins TRBV9 to TRBJ1-2; 7 bases fit TRBD1. The germline gives CDR1 SGDLS, CDR2 YYNGEE. J gave up 4 bases and V 0 bases, and 6 bases lay outside the gene matches. This CDR3 is built from 15 residues. CDR3 loop: CASSVEQGQSYGYTF. The CDR3 DNA follows: TGTGCCAGCAGCGTAGAACAGGGGCAGTCCTATGGCTACACCTTC.

V is TRBV19 and J is TRBJ2-7; 8 positions match TRBD1. CDR1 LNHDA and CDR2 SQIVND come from the germline V gene (reference sequence). There are 15 residues in the CDR3. V shed 3 bases and J 5 bases; nucleotides not matched to a gene: 9. In DNA, the CDR3 is TGTGCCAGTAGTATCGGGGGACAGGCGGCCGACGAGCAGTACTTC. Translation: CASSIGGQAADEQYF.

This chain uses TRBV9 with TRBJ2-7, with 10 bases lining up with TRBD1. This CDR3 is 14 amino acids long. V was clipped by 0 bases and J by 5 bases; unmatched bases: 2. CDR1 and CDR2 from the germline V gene are SGDLS and YYNGEE. Here the CDR3 reads CASSVVTGGNEQYV. CDR3 nucleotide sequence: TGTGCCAGCAGCGTAGTGACAGGGGGCAACGAGCAGTACGTC.

CDR3 sequence reads: CASSPTENSGANVLTF. DNA for the CDR3: TGTGCCAGCAGTCCTACAGAGAATTCTGGGGCCAACGTCCTGACTTTC. The rearrangement joins TRBV6-4 to TRBJ2-6, with D uncertain. CDR1 and CDR2 from the germline V gene are MRHNA and SNTAGT. CDR3 size: 16 residues. V gave up 5 bases and J gave up 1 base, with 12 bases separating them.

A single count supports this clone. Other DNA variants within this sample encode the same CDR3. The V call is TRBV3-1 (or the pseudogene TRBV3-2), the J call TRBJ1-1; 8 bases match TRBD1. The CDR3 runs 14 residues. Germline V gene data show CDR1 as LGHDT and CDR2 as YNNKEL (reference sequence). Trimming removed 6 bases from V and 1 base from J; junction bases left unmatched: 4. This CDR3 reads CASSQGAGNTEAFF. The CDR3 region has the DNA TGTGCCAGCAGTCAGGGGGCAGGGAACACTGAAGCTTTCTTT.

A few counts support this clone. The chain employs TRBV28 and TRBJ1-6, with D unclear. V was trimmed by 6 bases and J by 0 bases, leaving 9 bases between them. In germline, CDR1 is MDHEN, CDR2 SYDVKM. This CDR3 contains 15 residues. The CDR3 reads CASSALLSYNSPLHF. Here the CDR3 DNA reads TGTGCCAGCAGCGCCCTACTCTCCTATAATTCACCCCTCCACTTT.

The V and J genes are TRBV30 and TRBJ1-1, with a tentative D call TRBD1 (6 bases). This CDR3 has 15 amino acids. From germline, CDR1 is GTSNPN and CDR2 SVGIG (reference sequence). Trimming shortened V by 2 bases and J by 1 base, and 14 bases separated the two germline ends. DNA of the CDR3: TGTGCCTGGAGTTGGCAGGGGAGTCGGAACACTGAAGCTTTCTTT. It encodes CAWSWQGSRNTEAFF.

This clone was counted once. The V gene is TRBV9, the J gene TRBJ2-2; 8 bases are a match to TRBD2. After removal of 3 bases from V and 4 bases from J, the junction contained 5 bases not matched to a gene. This CDR3 is built from 15 residues. CDR1 and CDR2 (germline): SGDLS, YYNGEE. For the CDR3, the DNA is TGTGCCAGCAGCGCGGGACTAGATGCCACCGGGGAGCTGTTTTTT. It is translated as CASSAGLDATGELFF.

This clone was seen more than once but under ten times. This chain connects TRBV10-3 to TRBJ1-2, with 11 bases matching TRBD1. V trimming: 3 bases; J trimming: 1 base; junction bases outside the gene matches: 4. CDR1 is ENHRY and CDR2 is SYGVKD in the germline V gene. CDR3 size: 16 residues. CDR3 protein: CAISDDGTGGNYGYTF. The CDR3 nucleotides read TGTGCCATCAGTGACGATGGGACAGGGGGTAACTATGGCTACACCTTC.